The 3 T cell receptor beta chains below were found in one sample sequenced in a study of identical twins. A single record per CDR3 protein comes from TCRdb applying MiXCR to the 5' RACE reads. The sample lists 1.5 million to 2 million distinct CDR3 sequences; about 32% were seen once. The sequenced material came from cord blood. The source is a newborn girl in good health.

The sample holds a few counts of this clonotype. The CDR3 loop is CASSLAQGAQAKNIQYF. CDR3 DNA: TGCGCCAGCAGCTTGGCTCAGGGGGCGCAGGCCAAAAACATTCAGTACTTC. The rearrangement joins TRBV5-1 to TRBJ2-4; 8 positions match TRBD1. This CDR3 spans 17 amino acids. CDR1 SGHRS and CDR2 YFSETQ come from the germline V gene. V lost 0 bases and J lost 1; bases outside the gene matches: 6.

The chain has TRBV29-1 and TRBJ2-7, with 10 bases lining up with TRBD2. CDR1 and CDR2 from the germline V gene are SQVTM and ANQGSEA. The CDR3 consists of 16 residues. The V segment lost 7 bases and the J segment 6 bases; nucleotides outside the gene matches: 18. The CDR3 sequence is CSAGSLAGAPHSEQYF. DNA for the CDR3: TGCAGCGCCGGAAGCCTAGCGGGAGCTCCCCATAGCGAGCAGTACTTC.

The chain has TRBV6-6 and TRBJ1-1; D ambiguous. CDR1 and CDR2 (germline): MNHNY, SVGAGI (reference sequence). V lost 0 bases and J lost 5, with 7 bases in between. This CDR3 has 13 residues. The CDR3 sequence: CASSYSPRTEAFF. DNA for the CDR3: TGTGCCAGCAGTTACTCTCCAAGGACTGAAGCTTTCTTT.